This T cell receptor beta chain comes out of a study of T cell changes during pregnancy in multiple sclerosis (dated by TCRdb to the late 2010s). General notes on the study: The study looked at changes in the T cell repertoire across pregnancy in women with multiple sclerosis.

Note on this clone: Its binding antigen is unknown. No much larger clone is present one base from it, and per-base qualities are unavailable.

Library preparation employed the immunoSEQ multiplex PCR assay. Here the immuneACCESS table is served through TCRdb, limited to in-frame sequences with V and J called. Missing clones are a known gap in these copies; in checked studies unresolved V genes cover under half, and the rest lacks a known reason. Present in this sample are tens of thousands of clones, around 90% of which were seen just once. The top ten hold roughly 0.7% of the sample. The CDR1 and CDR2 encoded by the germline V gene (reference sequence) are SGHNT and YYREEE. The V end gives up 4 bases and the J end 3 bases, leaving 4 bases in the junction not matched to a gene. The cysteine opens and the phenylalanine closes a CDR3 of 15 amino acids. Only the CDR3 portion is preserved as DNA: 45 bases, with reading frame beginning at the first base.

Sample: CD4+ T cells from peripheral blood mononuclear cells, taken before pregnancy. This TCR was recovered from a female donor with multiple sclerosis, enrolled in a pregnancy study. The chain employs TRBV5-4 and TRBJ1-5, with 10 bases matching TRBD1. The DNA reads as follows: TGTGCCAGCAGCCGGGACAGGGGAGACAATCAGCCCCAGCATTTT. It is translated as CASSRDRGDNQPQHF.